These 26 T cell receptor beta chains were sequenced from one sample in a study of CD8+ T cells in alopecia areata. Isolated RNA was reverse transcribed into cDNA used as the sequencing template. The repertoire was sequenced with immunoSEQ multiplex PCR; TCRdb's copy has only in-frame clones and lacks some. The sample lists 170,000 or so clones, about three fifths occurring once. Indicated treatment: oral pan-JAK inhibitor, 5-10 mg twice daily. Material: CD4+ T cells sorted from blood, obtained at week 4, from a patient treated with tofacitinib. The receptors derive from a human donor with alopecia areata.

V is TRBV5-1 and J is TRBJ2-5; D is possibly TRBD2 (5 bases). The germline gives CDR1 SGHRS, CDR2 YFSETQ. CDR3 size: 13 residues. V was clipped by 4 bases and J by 9 bases, with 16 bases between them. The CDR3 coding sequence is TGCGCCAGCAGCCCAACTGAGCGGCAGTCCCAGTACTTC. This encodes CASSPTERQSQYF.

V usage is TRBV19 and J usage is TRBJ2-5, with 8 bases fitting TRBD1. The V and J ends lost 5 bases and 2 bases, in that order; junction bases with no gene match: 7. Germline CDR1 and CDR2: LNHDA and SQIVND (reference sequence). The CDR3 contains 15 residues. CDR3 in amino acids: CASSSQGAAQETQYF. The CDR3 DNA follows: TGTGCCAGTAGTTCCCAGGGGGCGGCACAAGAGACCCAGTACTTC.

This clone occurred a few times. The gene calls are TRBV27 and TRBJ1-5, with TRBD1 as a possible D gene (6 bases). CDR1 and CDR2 from the germline V gene are MNHEY and SMNVEV (reference sequence). Trimming removed 5 bases at V and 9 bases at J, with 11 bases between. CDR3 size: 12 residues. CDR3 loop: CASSPLGGPQHF. In DNA, the CDR3 is TGTGCCAGCAGTCCACTAGGGGGGCCCCAGCATTTT.

The chain combines TRBV29-1 with TRBJ2-3, with 7 bases aligning to TRBD2. With 0 bases clipped from V and 2 bases from J, the junction kept 5 bases outside the gene matches. The CDR3 is 15 residues long. Germline-derived CDR1 and CDR2 are SQVTM and ANQGSEA. This CDR3 reads CSVEEGGTPTDTQYF. The CDR3 bases are TGCAGCGTTGAAGAGGGGGGGACCCCCACAGATACGCAGTATTTT.

The chain employs TRBV5-1 and TRBJ1-5; D gene ambiguous. The germline V gene encodes CDR1 SGHRS and CDR2 YFSETQ. Trimming stripped 2 bases from V and 3 bases from J, with 9 bases between. This CDR3 region has 14 residues. The CDR3 DNA is TGCGCCAGCAGCTTTGACGGGCCCAATCAGCCCCAGCATTTT. This translates into CASSFDGPNQPQHF.

This clone was seen a few times. The chain recombines TRBV9 with TRBJ2-7; 9 nucleotides align to TRBD1. Unmatched junction bases numbered 3, after V lost 0 bases and J lost 2 bases. The V gene's germline CDR1 is SGDLS and CDR2 YYNGEE. The CDR3 is 15 amino acids. The CDR3 loop reads CASSVDGTGTYEQYF. The DNA for the CDR3 is TGTGCCAGCAGCGTAGACGGGACAGGGACCTACGAGCAGTACTTC.

The CDR3 reads CAWRKTANTEAFF. CDR3 nucleotide sequence: TGTGCCTGGAGGAAGACAGCAAACACTGAAGCTTTCTTT. The chain employs TRBV30 and TRBJ1-1; D may be TRBD1 (5 bases). The V end lost 3 bases, the J end lost 2 bases, and 10 bases lay between the germline ends. The CDR3 length is 13 residues. Looked up from germline, CDR1 is GTSNPN and CDR2 is SVGIG (reference sequence).

The gene calls are TRBV29-1 and TRBJ1-1; D possibly corresponds to TRBD1 (6 bases). V lost 3 bases to trimming and J lost 2 bases, with 10 bases between them. The germline CDR1 and CDR2 sequences are SQVTM and ANQGSEA. The CDR3 loop spans 13 amino acids. The chain's CDR3 is CSVERTVNTEAFF. The CDR3 DNA reads TGCAGCGTTGAGCGGACAGTAAACACTGAAGCTTTCTTT.

The chain employs TRBV5-1 and TRBJ1-4; 10 nucleotides agree with TRBD1. The trim removed 7 bases at V and 7 bases at J, leaving 4 bases unmatched. Germline loops: CDR1 SGHRS, CDR2 YFSETQ. The CDR3 covers 13 residues. This CDR3 reads CASRRDRGEKLFF. The CDR3 DNA reads TGCGCCAGCCGGCGGGACAGGGGTGAAAAACTGTTTTTT.

The chain recombines TRBV5-1 with TRBJ1-2; D is ambiguous. Germline CDR1 reads SGHRS; CDR2 reads YFSETQ. The CDR3 is 12 amino acids. V gave up 3 bases and J gave up 8 bases, with 11 bases separating them. The CDR3 is CASSSREGGYTF. DNA for the CDR3: TGCGCCAGCAGCTCCCGGGAAGGGGGCTACACCTTC.

This clone came up a few times. This chain connects TRBV29-1 to TRBJ1-6; D uncertain. V lost 2 bases and J 7 bases, leaving 12 bases between the germline ends. This CDR3 is 14 amino acids long. CDR1 SQVTM and CDR2 ANQGSEA come from the germline V gene. CDR3: CSVEPGANNSPLHF. The CDR3 DNA reads TGCAGCGTTGAACCCGGCGCTAACAATTCACCCCTCCACTTT. The whole variable domain, filled in from reference TRBV29-1 and TRBJ1-6, reads SAVISQKPSRDICQRGTSLTIQCQVDSQVTMMFWYRQQPGQSLTLIATANQGSEATYESGFVIDKFPISRPNLTFSTLTVSNMSPEDSSIYLCSVEPGANNSPLHFGNGTRLTVT.

This chain uses TRBV5-1 with TRBJ1-1, with 7 bases fitting TRBD1. V gave up 4 bases and J gave up 5 bases; unmatched junction bases: 5. The CDR3 length is 13 residues. Germline CDR1 reads SGHRS; CDR2 reads YFSETQ. The CDR3 DNA sequence: TGCGCCAGCAGCGAGGGACAGATGACTGAAGCTTTCTTT. It encodes CASSEGQMTEAFF. Based on the CDR3 plus reference TRBV5-1 and TRBJ1-1, the full variable domain is KAGVTQTPRYLIKTRGQQVTLSCSPISGHRSVSWYQQTPGQGLQFLFEYFSETQRNKGNFPGRFSGRQFSNSRSEMNVSTLELGDSALYLCASSEGQMTEAFFGQGTRLTVV.

Concerning this clone: The same CDR3 also results from other DNA sequences found in this sample. The CDR3 region has the DNA TGTGCCAGCAGCTTAGTTCCAGATACGCAGTATTTT. Residues: CASSLVPDTQYF. The chain employs TRBV13 and TRBJ2-3; D gene uncertain. Trimming removed 1 base at V and 4 bases at J, with 3 bases between. Per germline, CDR1 PRHDT and CDR2 FYEKMQ (reference sequence). CDR3 length: 12 amino acids.

This chain uses TRBV29-1 with TRBJ1-1; the D is unclear. Deletions cut 6 bases from V and 0 bases from J, with 11 bases between. Germline-derived CDR1 and CDR2 are SQVTM and ANQGSEA. This CDR3 is built from 13 residues. The CDR3 is CSVGYSMNTEAFF. The CDR3 region has the DNA TGCAGCGTAGGGTACAGCATGAACACTGAAGCTTTCTTT.

The rearrangement joins TRBV29-1 to TRBJ1-4; no reliable D call. The CDR3 is 12 residues long. Germline loops: CDR1 SQVTM, CDR2 ANQGSEA. Trimming took 8 bases from V and 4 from J, leaving 11 bases between them. As DNA, the CDR3 is TGCAGCATCGTAGGGCTTAATGAAAAACTGTTTTTT. Encoded protein: CSIVGLNEKLFF.

V is TRBV5-1 and J is TRBJ1-6; D not certain. The germline V gene encodes CDR1 SGHRS and CDR2 YFSETQ. The length of the CDR3 is 14 residues. Trimming pared 1 base from V and 8 bases from J, leaving 10 bases between. CDR3 in amino acids: CASSLWGRDSPLHF. In nucleotides, the CDR3 is TGCGCCAGCAGCTTGTGGGGTAGGGATTCACCCCTCCACTTT.

The gene calls are TRBV30 and TRBJ1-5; 9 positions agree with TRBD1. CDR1 and CDR2 from the germline V gene are GTSNPN and SVGIG (reference sequence). The CDR3 is made up of 13 amino acids. Losses at the gene ends were 8 bases for V and 5 bases for J; bases not matched to a gene: 7. CDR3 residues: CAVSGTGHQPQHF. The CDR3 DNA is TGTGCCGTTTCCGGGACAGGGCATCAGCCCCAGCATTTT.

V is TRBV30 and J is TRBJ2-7; D may be TRBD1 (5 bases). Trimming took 2 bases from V and 7 from J, leaving 18 bases between them. The CDR3 is 14 amino acids. CDR1 is GTSNPN, CDR2 SVGIG, per germline (reference sequence). CDR3: CAWSRGPDVREQYF. The CDR3 DNA is TGTGCCTGGAGTAGGGGTCCGGACGTAAGGGAGCAGTACTTC.

Here the CDR3 DNA reads TGTGCCTGGAGCCTTAACTGGTCGGACGAGCAGTACTTC. As protein: CAWSLNWSDEQYF. The rearrangement uses TRBV30 and TRBJ2-7; D is unclear. CDR1 is GTSNPN and CDR2 is SVGIG in the germline V gene (reference sequence). This CDR3 contains 13 residues. Trimming cost V 3 bases and J 5 bases, with 14 bases left between them.

The chain links TRBV7-3 to TRBJ2-3; D remains ambiguous. This CDR3 is 14 amino acids long. CDR1 and CDR2 from the germline V gene are SGHTA and FQGTGA. The V end was cut by 5 bases, the J end by 2 bases, with 11 bases between. The chain's CDR3 is CASSQSGPTDTQYF. DNA for the CDR3: TGTGCCAGCAGCCAATCCGGTCCCACAGATACGCAGTATTTT.

The rearrangement uses TRBV29-1 and TRBJ2-4; 8 bases are a match to TRBD1. V lost 4 bases to trimming and J lost 8 bases; unmatched junction nucleotides: 4. CDR3 length equals 12 residues. Looked up from germline, CDR1 is SQVTM and CDR2 is ANQGSEA. The CDR3, as DNA: TGCAGCGTTGGGCAGGGGGCGGACATTCAGTACTTC. This translates into CSVGQGADIQYF.

The chain combines TRBV6-5 with TRBJ2-3, with 10 bases that match TRBD2. This CDR3 has 14 residues. The ends lost 6 bases at V and 3 bases at J; junction bases unmatched: 3. The germline CDR1 and CDR2 sequences are MNHEY and SVGAGI. In DNA form, the CDR3 reads TGTGCCAGCAGCGAGGGACTAGCGACAGATACGCAGTATTTT. Its protein product is CASSEGLATDTQYF.

The chain employs TRBV6-5 and TRBJ1-4; D is unresolved. The CDR3 loop spans 15 amino acids. Trimming removed 5 bases from V and 0 bases from J, with 10 bases in between. The germline CDR1 and CDR2 sequences are MNHEY and SVGAGI. The CDR3 DNA reads TGTGCCAGCAGTCTCCGTTTTGCAACTAATGAAAAACTGTTTTTT. This encodes CASSLRFATNEKLFF.

This clone was counted once. This chain links TRBV30 with TRBJ2-5, with 9 bases aligning to TRBD2. CDR3 length equals 13 residues. J gave up 7 bases and V 0 bases, and 3 bases lay outside the gene matches. CDR1 is GTSNPN and CDR2 is SVGIG in the germline V gene (reference sequence). CDR3 coding DNA: TGTGCCTGGAGTGTAGCGGGGGGTGTGACCCAGTACTTC. Translated: CAWSVAGGVTQYF.

The rearrangement joins TRBV29-1 to TRBJ2-3; D is perhaps TRBD1 (6 bases). This CDR3 comprises 15 residues. V dropped 3 bases and J dropped 2 bases, with 15 bases sitting between them. Germline V gene lookup returns CDR1 SQVTM and CDR2 ANQGSEA. The CDR3 loop is CSVDVGHPTTDTQYF. CDR3 coding DNA: TGCAGCGTTGACGTGGGACACCCCACCACAGATACGCAGTATTTT.

The V and J genes are TRBV2 and TRBJ2-3; 7 bases match TRBD2. The CDR3 consists of 14 residues. The germline V gene has CDR1 SNHLY and CDR2 FYNNEI. V trimming: 7 bases; J trimming: 4 bases; junction bases outside the gene matches: 8. CDR3 region: CASNSGTNADTQYF. CDR3 nucleotide sequence: TGTGCCAGCAATTCCGGGACTAATGCAGATACGCAGTATTTT. Using reference TRBV2 and TRBJ2-3 for the parts outside the CDR3, the full variable domain is EPEVTQTPSHQVTQMGQEVILRCVPISNHLYFYWYRQILGQKVEFLVSFYNNEISEKSEIFDDQFSVERPDGSNFTLKIRSTKLEDSAMYFCASNSGTNADTQYFGPGTRLTVL.